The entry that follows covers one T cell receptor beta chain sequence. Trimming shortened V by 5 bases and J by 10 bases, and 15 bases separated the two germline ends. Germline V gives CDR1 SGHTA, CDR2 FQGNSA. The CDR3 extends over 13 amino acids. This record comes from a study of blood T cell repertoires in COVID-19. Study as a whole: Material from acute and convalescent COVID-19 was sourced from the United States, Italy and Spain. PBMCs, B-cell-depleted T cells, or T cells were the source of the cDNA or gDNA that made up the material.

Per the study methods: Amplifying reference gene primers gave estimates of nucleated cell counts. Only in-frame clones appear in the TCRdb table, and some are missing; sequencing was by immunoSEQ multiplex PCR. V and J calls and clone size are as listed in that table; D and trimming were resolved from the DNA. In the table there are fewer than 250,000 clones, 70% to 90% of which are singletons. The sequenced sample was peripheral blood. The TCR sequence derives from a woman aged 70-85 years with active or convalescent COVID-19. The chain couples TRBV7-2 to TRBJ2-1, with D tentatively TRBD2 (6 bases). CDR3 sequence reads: CASSPDPSAEQFF. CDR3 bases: TGTGCCAGCAGCCCCGACCCTAGCGCAGAGCAGTTCTTC.